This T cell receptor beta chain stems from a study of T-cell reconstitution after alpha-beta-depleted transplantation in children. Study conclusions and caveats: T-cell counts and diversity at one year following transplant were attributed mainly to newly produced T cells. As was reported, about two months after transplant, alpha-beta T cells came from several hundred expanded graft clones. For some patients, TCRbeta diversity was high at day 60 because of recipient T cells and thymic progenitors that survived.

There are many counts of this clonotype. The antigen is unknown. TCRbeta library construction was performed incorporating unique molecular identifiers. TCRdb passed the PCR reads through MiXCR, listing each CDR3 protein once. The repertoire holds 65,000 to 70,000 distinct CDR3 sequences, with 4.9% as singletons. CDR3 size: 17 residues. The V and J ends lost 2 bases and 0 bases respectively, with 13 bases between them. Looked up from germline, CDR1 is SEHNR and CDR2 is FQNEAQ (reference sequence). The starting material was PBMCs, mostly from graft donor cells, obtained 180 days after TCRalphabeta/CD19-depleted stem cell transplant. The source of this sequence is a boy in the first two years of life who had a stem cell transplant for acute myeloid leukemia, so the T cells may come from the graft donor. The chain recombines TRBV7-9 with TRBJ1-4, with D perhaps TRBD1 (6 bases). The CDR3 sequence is CASSLRVTGPTNEKLFF. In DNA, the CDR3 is TGTGCCAGCAGCTTACGTGTGACAGGACCAACTAATGAAAAACTGTTTTTT.